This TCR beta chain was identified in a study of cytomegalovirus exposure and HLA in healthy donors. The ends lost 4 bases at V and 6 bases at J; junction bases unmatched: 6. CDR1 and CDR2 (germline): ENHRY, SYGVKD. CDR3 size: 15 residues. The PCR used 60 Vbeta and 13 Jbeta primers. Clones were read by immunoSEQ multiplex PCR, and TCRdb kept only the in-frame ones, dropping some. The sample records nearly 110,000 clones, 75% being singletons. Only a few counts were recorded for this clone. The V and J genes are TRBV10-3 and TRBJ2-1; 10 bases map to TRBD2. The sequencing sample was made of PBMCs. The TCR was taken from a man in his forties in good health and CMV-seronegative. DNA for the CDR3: TGTGCCATCAGTGGCGATAGCGGGGGGCTCAATGAGCAGTTCTTC. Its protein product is CAISGDSGGLNEQFF.